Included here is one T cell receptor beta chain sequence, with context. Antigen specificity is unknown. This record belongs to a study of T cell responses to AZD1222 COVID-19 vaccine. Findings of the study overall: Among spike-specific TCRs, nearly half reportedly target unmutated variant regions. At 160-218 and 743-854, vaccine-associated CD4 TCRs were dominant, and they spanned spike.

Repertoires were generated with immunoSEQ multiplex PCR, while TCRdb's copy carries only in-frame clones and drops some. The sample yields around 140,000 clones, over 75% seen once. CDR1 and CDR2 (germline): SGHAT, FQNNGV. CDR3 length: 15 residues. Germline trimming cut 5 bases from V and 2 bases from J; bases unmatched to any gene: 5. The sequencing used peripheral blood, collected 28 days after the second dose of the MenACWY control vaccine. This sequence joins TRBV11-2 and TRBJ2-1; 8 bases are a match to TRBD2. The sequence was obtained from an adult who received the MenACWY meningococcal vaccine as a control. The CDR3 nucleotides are TGTGCCAGCAGCCGGGATAGCGGGACCTACAATGAGCAGTTCTTC. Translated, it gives CASSRDSGTYNEQFF. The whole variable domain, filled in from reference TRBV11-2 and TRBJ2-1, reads EAGVAQSPRYKIIEKRQSVAFWCNPISGHATLYWYQQILGQGPKLLIQFQNNGVVDDSQLPKDRFSAERLKGVDSTLKIQPAKLEDSAVYLCASSRDSGTYNEQFFGPGTRLTVL.